This T cell receptor (beta chain) was found in a study of shared clonotypes between healthy human individuals. The wider study: Three plates each covered CD4 naive and memory; CD8 naive two, CD8 memory one.

Assay: immunoSEQ multiplex PCR; the TCRdb copy retains only in-frame clones and omits some. The top ten clones hold more than 0.1% of a sample with about 2 million clones, 85% to 95% of them seen once. The germline V gene has CDR1 MNHNS and CDR2 SASEGT. Deletions cut 11 bases from V and 3 bases from J, with 16 bases between. The CDR3 runs 13 residues. The sequencing sample was made of naive CD4+ T cells sorted from blood. The subset denotes: CD45RA+ positively selected. The TCR sequence derives from a man aged 18 to 29 in good health. J is TRBJ1-2 and V is TRBV6-1; D possibly corresponds to TRBD1 (5 bases). The CDR3 reads CACRDSGDYGYTF. The CDR3 DNA follows: TGTGCCTGTAGGGACTCGGGCGACTATGGCTACACCTTC.